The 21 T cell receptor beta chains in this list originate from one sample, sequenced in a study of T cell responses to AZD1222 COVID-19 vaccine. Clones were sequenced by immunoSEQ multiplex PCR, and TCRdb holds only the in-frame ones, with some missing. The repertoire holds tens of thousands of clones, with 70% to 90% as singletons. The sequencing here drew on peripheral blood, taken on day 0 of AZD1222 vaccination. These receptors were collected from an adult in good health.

The CDR3 loop reads CATSSKLGGADYEQYF. DNA for the CDR3: TGTGCCACCAGCAGCAAATTGGGAGGGGCTGACTACGAGCAGTACTTC. The chain recombines TRBV15 with TRBJ2-7, with TRBD2 identical over 7 bases. The trim removed 3 bases at V and 3 bases at J, leaving 11 bases unmatched. The CDR3 spans 16 residues. Per the germline V gene, CDR1 is LNHNV and CDR2 is YYDKDF (reference sequence).

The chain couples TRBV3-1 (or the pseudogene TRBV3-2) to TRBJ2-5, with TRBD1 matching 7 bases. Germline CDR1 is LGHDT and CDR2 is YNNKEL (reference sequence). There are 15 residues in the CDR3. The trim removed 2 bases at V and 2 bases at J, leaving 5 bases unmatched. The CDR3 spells CASSQYSGQQETQYF. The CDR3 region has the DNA TGTGCCAGCAGCCAATATTCGGGACAGCAAGAGACCCAGTACTTC.

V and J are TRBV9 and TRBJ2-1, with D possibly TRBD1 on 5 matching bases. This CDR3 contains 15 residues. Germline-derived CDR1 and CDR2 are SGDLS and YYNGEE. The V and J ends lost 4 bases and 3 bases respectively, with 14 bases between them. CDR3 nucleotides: TGTGCCAGCAGCTCAGGGATCTCGGGCTACAATGAGCAGTTCTTC. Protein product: CASSSGISGYNEQFF.

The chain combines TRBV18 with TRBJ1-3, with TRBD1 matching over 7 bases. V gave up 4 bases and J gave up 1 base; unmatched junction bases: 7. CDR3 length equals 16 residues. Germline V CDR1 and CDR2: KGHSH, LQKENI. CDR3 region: CASSQSGTASGNTIYF. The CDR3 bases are TGTGCCAGCTCACAATCCGGGACAGCTTCTGGAAACACCATATATTTT.

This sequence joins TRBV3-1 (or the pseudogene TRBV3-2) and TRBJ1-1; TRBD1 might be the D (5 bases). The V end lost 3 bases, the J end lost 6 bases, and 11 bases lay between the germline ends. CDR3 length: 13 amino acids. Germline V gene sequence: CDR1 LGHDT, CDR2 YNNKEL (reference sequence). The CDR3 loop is CASSQRGTAEAFF. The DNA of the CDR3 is TGTGCCAGCAGCCAGAGGGGAACGGCTGAAGCTTTCTTT.

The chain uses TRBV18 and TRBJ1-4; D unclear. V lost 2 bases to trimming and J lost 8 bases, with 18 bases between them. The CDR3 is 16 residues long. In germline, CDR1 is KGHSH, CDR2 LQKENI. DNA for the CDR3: TGTGCCAGCTCACCAATTCTTTGGACCGAGGGCGAAAAACTGTTTTTT. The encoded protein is CASSPILWTEGEKLFF.

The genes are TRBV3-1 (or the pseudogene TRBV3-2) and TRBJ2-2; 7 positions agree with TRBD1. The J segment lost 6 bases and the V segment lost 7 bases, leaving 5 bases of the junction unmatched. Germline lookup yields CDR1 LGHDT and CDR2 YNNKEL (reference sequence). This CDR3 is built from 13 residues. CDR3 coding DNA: TGTGCCAGCACCGACAGGGTAGCCGGGGAGCTGTTTTTT. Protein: CASTDRVAGELFF.

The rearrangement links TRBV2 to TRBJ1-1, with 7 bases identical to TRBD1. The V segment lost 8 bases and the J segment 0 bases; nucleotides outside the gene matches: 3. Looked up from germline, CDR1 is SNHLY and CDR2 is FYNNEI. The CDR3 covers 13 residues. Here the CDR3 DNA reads TGTGCCAGCTCGGGACAGTTGAACACTGAAGCTTTCTTT. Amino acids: CASSGQLNTEAFF.

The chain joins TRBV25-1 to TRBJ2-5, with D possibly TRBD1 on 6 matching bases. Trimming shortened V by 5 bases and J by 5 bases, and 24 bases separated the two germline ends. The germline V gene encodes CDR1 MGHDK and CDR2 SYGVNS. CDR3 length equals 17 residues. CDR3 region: CASSTLPSGTNEETQYF. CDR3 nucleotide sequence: TGTGCCAGCAGTACCCTGCCCTCCGGGACAAACGAGGAGACCCAGTACTTC. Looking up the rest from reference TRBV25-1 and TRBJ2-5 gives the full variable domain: EADIYQTPRYLVIGTGKKITLECSQTMGHDKMYWYQQDPGMELHLIHYSYGVNSTEKGDLSSESTVSRIRTEHFPLTLESARPSHTSQYLCASSTLPSGTNEETQYFGPGTRLLVL.

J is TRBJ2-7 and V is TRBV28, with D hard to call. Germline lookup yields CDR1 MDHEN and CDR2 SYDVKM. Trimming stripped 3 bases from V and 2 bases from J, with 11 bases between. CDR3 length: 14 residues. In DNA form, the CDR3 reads TGTGCCAGCAGTTTTTTCACAGCCACCTACGAGCAGTACTTC. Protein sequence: CASSFFTATYEQYF. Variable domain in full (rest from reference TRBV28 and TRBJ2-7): DVKVTQSSRYLVKRTGEKVFLECVQDMDHENMFWYRQDPGLGLRLIYFSYDVKMKEKGDIPEGYSVSREKKERFSLILESASTNQTSMYLCASSFFTATYEQYFGPGTRLTVT.

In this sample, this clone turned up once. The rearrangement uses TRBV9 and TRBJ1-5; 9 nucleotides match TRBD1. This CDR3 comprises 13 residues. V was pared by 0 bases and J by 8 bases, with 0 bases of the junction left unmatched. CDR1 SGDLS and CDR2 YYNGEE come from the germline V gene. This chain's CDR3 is CASSVGTGEPQHF. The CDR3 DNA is TGTGCCAGCAGCGTAGGGACAGGGGAGCCCCAGCATTTT.

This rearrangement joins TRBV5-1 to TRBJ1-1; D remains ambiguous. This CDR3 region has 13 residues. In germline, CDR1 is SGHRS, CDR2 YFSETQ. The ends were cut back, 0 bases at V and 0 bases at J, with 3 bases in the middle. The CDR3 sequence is CASSLDVNTEAFF. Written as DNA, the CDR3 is TGCGCCAGCAGCTTGGACGTGAACACTGAAGCTTTCTTT.

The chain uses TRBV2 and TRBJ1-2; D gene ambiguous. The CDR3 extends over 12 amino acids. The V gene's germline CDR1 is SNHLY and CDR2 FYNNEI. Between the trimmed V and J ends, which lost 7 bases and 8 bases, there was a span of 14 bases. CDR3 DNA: TGTGCCAGCAAAAGGGATGATCGGGGCTACACCTTC. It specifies CASKRDDRGYTF.

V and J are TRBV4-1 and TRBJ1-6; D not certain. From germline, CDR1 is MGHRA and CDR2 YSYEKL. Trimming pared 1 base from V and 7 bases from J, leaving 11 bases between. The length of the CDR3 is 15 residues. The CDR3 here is CASSQGALGNSPLHF. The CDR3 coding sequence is TGCGCCAGCAGCCAAGGCGCTTTAGGAAATTCACCCCTCCACTTT.

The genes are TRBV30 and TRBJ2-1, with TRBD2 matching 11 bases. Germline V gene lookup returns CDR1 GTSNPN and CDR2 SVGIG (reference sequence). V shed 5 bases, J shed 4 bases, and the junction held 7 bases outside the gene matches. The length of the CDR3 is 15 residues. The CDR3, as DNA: TGTGCCTGGGGTAGCGGGGGGGCGCTTTACAATGAGCAGTTCTTC. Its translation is CAWGSGGALYNEQFF. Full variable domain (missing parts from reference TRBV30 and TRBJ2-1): SQTIHQWPATLVQPVGSPLSLECTVEGTSNPNLYWYRQAAGRGLQLLFYSVGIGQISSEVPQNLSASRPQDRQFILSSKKLLLSDSGFYLCAWGSGGALYNEQFFGPGTRLTVL.

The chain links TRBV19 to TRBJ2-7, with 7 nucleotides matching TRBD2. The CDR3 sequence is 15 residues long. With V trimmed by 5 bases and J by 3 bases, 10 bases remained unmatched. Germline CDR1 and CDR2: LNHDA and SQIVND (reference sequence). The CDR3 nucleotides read TGTGCCAGTAGTTTACGACTAGCAGGGAACTACGAGCAGTACTTC. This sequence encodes CASSLRLAGNYEQYF.

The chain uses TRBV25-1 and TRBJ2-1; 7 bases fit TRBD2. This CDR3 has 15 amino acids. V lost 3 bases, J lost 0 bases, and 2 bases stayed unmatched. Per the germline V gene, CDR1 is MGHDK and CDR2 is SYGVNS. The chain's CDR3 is CASSDPGGSYNEQFF. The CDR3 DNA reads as TGTGCCAGCAGTGACCCGGGGGGCTCCTACAATGAGCAGTTCTTC.

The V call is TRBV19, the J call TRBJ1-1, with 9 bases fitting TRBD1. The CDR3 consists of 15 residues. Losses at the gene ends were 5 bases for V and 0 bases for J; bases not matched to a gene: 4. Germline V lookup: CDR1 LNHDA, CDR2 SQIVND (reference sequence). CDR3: CASSLQGAVNTEAFF. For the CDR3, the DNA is TGTGCCAGTAGTTTACAGGGGGCAGTGAACACTGAAGCTTTCTTT.

In DNA form, the CDR3 reads TGCGCCAGCAGCTTGCGACTGAACTTGAACACCGGGGAGCTGTTTTTT. It specifies CASSLRLNLNTGELFF. V usage is TRBV5-1 and J usage is TRBJ2-2, with unresolved D. Germline V gene data show CDR1 as SGHRS and CDR2 as YFSETQ. The CDR3 loop spans 16 amino acids. V was cut by 1 base and J by 1 base, with 11 bases left in between.

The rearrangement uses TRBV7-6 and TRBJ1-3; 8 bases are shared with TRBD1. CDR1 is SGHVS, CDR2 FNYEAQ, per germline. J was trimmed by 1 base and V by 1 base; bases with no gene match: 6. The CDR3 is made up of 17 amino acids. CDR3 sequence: CASSLEGGQVSGNTIYF. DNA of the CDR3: TGTGCCAGCAGCTTAGAGGGGGGACAGGTGTCTGGAAACACCATATATTTT. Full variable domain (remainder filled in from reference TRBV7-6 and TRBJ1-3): GAGVSQSPRYKVTKRGQDVALRCDPISGHVSLYWYRQALGQGPEFLTYFNYEAQQDKSGLPNDRFSAERPEGSISTLTIQRTEQRDSAMYRCASSLEGGQVSGNTIYFGEGSWLTVV.

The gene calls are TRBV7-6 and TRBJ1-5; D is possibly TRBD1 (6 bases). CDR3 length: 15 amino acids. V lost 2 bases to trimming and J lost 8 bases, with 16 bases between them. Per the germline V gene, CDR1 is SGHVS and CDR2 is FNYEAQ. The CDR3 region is CASSLFGQGSEPQHF. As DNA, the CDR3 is TGTGCCAGCAGCTTATTCGGGCAGGGGAGTGAGCCCCAGCATTTT.